Listed here are 21 T cell receptor beta chains from one sample, sequenced in a study of cytomegalovirus exposure and HLA in healthy donors. Using immunoSEQ multiplex PCR, the repertoire was profiled, and TCRdb retains in-frame clones only, with some absent. The sample consists of about 180,000 clones, 80% to 90% of them appearing once. The sample was PBMCs. Every receptor here comes from a woman in her twenties or thirties in good health and CMV-seronegative.

This clone has a single count. The chain carries TRBV9 and TRBJ1-4; TRBD1 aligns across 8 bases. Germline-derived CDR1 and CDR2 are SGDLS and YYNGEE. This CDR3 is built from 14 residues. V dropped 3 bases and J dropped 5; count of bases not matched to a gene: 3. The CDR3 region has the DNA TGTGCCAGCAGCGACCGGACAGGGAATGAAAAACTGTTTTTT. Translating gives CASSDRTGNEKLFF.

This clone was counted between two and nine times. CDR3 nucleotides: TGTGCCAGCAGCGCTAGACAGAGTCTACTTGATGAAGCTTTCTTT. Its translation is CASSARQSLLDEAFF. V is TRBV9 and J is TRBJ1-1, with TRBD1 as a possible D gene (5 bases). V lost 3 bases, J lost 7 bases, and 19 bases lay in between. The germline CDR1 and CDR2 sequences are SGDLS and YYNGEE. The CDR3 runs to 15 residues. The variable domain in full, with the rest retrieved from reference TRBV9 and TRBJ1-1, is DSGVTQTPKHLITATGQRVTLRCSPRSGDLSVYWYQQSLDQGLQFLIQYYNGEERAKGNILERFSAQQFPDLHSELNLSSLELGDSALYFCASSARQSLLDEAFFGQGTRLTVV.

This clone was found a few times. The rearrangement links TRBV18 to TRBJ1-5; 7 bases are a match to TRBD1. CDR1 and CDR2 from the germline V gene are KGHSH and LQKENI. After removal of 5 bases from V and 7 bases from J, the junction contained 8 bases not matched to a gene. This CDR3 is 14 amino acids long. CDR3 in DNA: TGTGCCAGCTCAGTAACAGGGGTTGACCAGCCCCAGCATTTT. This translates into CASSVTGVDQPQHF.

The V gene is TRBV6-6, the J gene TRBJ1-2, with TRBD1 matching over 9 bases. V was pared by 8 bases and J by 8 bases, with 6 bases of the junction left unmatched. The CDR3 is 12 amino acids. CDR1 MNHNY and CDR2 SVGAGI come from the germline V gene (reference sequence). The CDR3 DNA sequence: TGTGCCAGCCGGGGGGGACAGGGCGGCTACACCTTC. It specifies CASRGGQGGYTF.

The chain has TRBV11-2 and TRBJ2-1; D is possibly TRBD1 (7 bases). CDR3 length: 15 amino acids. CDR1 and CDR2 from the germline V gene are SGHAT and FQNNGV. Trimming pared 2 bases from V and 9 bases from J, leaving 17 bases between. This CDR3 reads CASSLIGGTDGEQFF. CDR3 in DNA: TGTGCCAGCAGCTTAATTGGAGGGACAGATGGTGAGCAGTTCTTC.

The genes are TRBV2 and TRBJ2-3; TRBD2 matches at 7 bases. The CDR3 spans 16 residues. V was clipped by 5 bases and J by 0 bases; unmatched bases: 8. CDR1 is SNHLY and CDR2 is FYNNEI in the germline V gene. CDR3 sequence reads: CASSLKRGVSTDTQYF. CDR3 DNA sequence: TGTGCCAGCAGTCTAAAGCGGGGAGTGAGCACAGATACGCAGTATTTT.

The chain has TRBV7-6 and TRBJ2-7, with TRBD1 identical over 10 bases. CDR1 and CDR2 (germline): SGHVS, FNYEAQ. This CDR3 spans 15 amino acids. Germline trimming cut 5 bases from V and 3 bases from J; bases unmatched to any gene: 7. This CDR3 is CASSGPGTGDYEQYF. The DNA for the CDR3 is TGTGCCAGCAGCGGACCCGGGACAGGGGACTACGAGCAGTACTTC.

The chain has TRBV6-5 and TRBJ1-1; TRBD1 matches 9 bases. The CDR3 has 14 amino acids. The germline CDR1 and CDR2 sequences are MNHEY and SVGAGI. V was clipped by 7 bases and J by 4 bases; unmatched bases: 7. DNA for the CDR3: TGTGCCAGCACGAAACAGGGGGCAGGCACTGAAGCTTTCTTT. Amino acid sequence: CASTKQGAGTEAFF.

V and J are TRBV5-1 and TRBJ1-4, with a weak D call TRBD1 (5 bases). Germline lookup yields CDR1 SGHRS and CDR2 YFSETQ. The CDR3 is 14 amino acids. Trimming cost V 1 base and J 5 bases, with 9 bases left between them. CDR3 nucleotide sequence: TGCGCCAGCAGCTTGCAGGGTGGGAATGAAAAACTGTTTTTT. Translated, it gives CASSLQGGNEKLFF.

The chain joins TRBV19 to TRBJ1-4; D is unclear. The germline CDR1 and CDR2 sequences are LNHDA and SQIVND (reference sequence). The CDR3 extends over 14 amino acids. Trimming stripped 3 bases from V and 0 bases from J, with 5 bases between. DNA of the CDR3: TGTGCCAGTAGTATCACAGCAACTAATGAAAAACTGTTTTTT. Protein: CASSITATNEKLFF.

This clone was counted a few times. The chain recombines TRBV12-5 with TRBJ2-2, with 8 bases that match TRBD1. V lost 6 bases to trimming and J lost 0 bases; unmatched junction nucleotides: 3. The CDR3 has 15 amino acids. From germline, CDR1 is LGHNT and CDR2 FRNRAP. The CDR3 nucleotides are TGTGCTAGTGGGGGGGGACAGGCGAACACCGGGGAGCTGTTTTTT. Translation gives CASGGGQANTGELFF.

CDR3 protein: CACGQSNEQFF. DNA for the CDR3: TGTGCCTGTGGACAGAGCAATGAGCAGTTCTTC. The chain employs TRBV30 and TRBJ2-1; possible D gene TRBD1, 6 bases. Looked up from germline, CDR1 is GTSNPN and CDR2 is SVGIG (reference sequence). This CDR3 has 11 residues. V lost 6 bases, J lost 6 bases, and 9 bases lay in between.

The chain carries TRBV5-1 and TRBJ1-1, with D maybe TRBD1 (6 bases). Germline assignment: CDR1 SGHRS and CDR2 YFSETQ. CDR3 length: 15 amino acids. V was pared by 4 bases and J by 6 bases, with 19 bases between. CDR3 region: CASSGEGGRGAEAFF. The CDR3, as DNA: TGCGCCAGCAGCGGCGAAGGTGGCAGGGGCGCTGAAGCTTTCTTT.

This clone was picked up one time. The chain carries TRBV6-5 and TRBJ1-4; 9 bases are shared with TRBD1. CDR1 is MNHEY and CDR2 is SVGAGI in the germline V gene. Trimming removed 6 bases from V and 10 bases from J; junction bases left unmatched: 9. CDR3 length: 14 residues. CDR3 nucleotide sequence: TGTGCCAGCAGGACAGGGGGGCGGGTCGGAAAACTGTTTTTT. Translated, it gives CASRTGGRVGKLFF.

V is TRBV5-1 and J is TRBJ1-1; no firm D call. The CDR3 contains 14 residues. CDR1 is SGHRS and CDR2 is YFSETQ in the germline V gene. The ends were cut back, 4 bases at V and 1 base at J, with 11 bases in the middle. CDR3 bases: TGCGCCAGCAGCCCGATGGCGGAGAACACTGAAGCTTTCTTT. Residues: CASSPMAENTEAFF.

V and J are TRBV25-1 and TRBJ2-5; a possible D gene is TRBD2 (7 bases). The germline gives CDR1 MGHDK, CDR2 SYGVNS. The CDR3 is 15 residues long. V lost 3 bases and J 5 bases, leaving 16 bases between the germline ends. The CDR3, as DNA: TGTGCCAGCAGTGATCGGAGGGGGGGCGGGGAGACCCAGTACTTC. Translating it yields CASSDRRGGGETQYF.

The chain joins TRBV2 to TRBJ2-7; 9 bases map to TRBD1. This CDR3 has 16 residues. Losses at the gene ends were 6 bases for V and 2 bases for J; bases not matched to a gene: 11. Germline V gene sequence: CDR1 SNHLY, CDR2 FYNNEI. CDR3 loop: CASRRTGDRSPYEQYF. The CDR3 region has the DNA TGTGCCAGCAGGCGGACAGGGGACCGATCTCCCTACGAGCAGTACTTC.

The V call is TRBV19, the J call TRBJ1-2, with TRBD1 matching over 7 bases. The germline V gene encodes CDR1 LNHDA and CDR2 SQIVND (reference sequence). The CDR3 loop spans 14 amino acids. V shed 7 bases, J shed 2 bases, and the junction held 7 bases outside the gene matches. The CDR3 spells CASTPGGLNYGYTF. Written as DNA, the CDR3 is TGTGCCAGTACCCCAGGGGGTCTGAACTATGGCTACACCTTC.

V usage is TRBV9 and J usage is TRBJ2-1, with 8 bases lining up with TRBD2. CDR3 length equals 17 residues. Germline V gene lookup returns CDR1 SGDLS and CDR2 YYNGEE. The V and J ends lost 0 bases and 6 bases, in that order; junction bases with no gene match: 11. CDR3 nucleotides: TGTGCCAGCAGCGTAGCTATGAGCGGGGGTCTCTCCAATGAGCAGTTCTTC. Translated, it gives CASSVAMSGGLSNEQFF.

This chain links TRBV7-2 with TRBJ1-2; 8 bases match TRBD1. Germline-derived CDR1 and CDR2 are SGHTA and FQGNSA. Losses at the gene ends were 3 bases for V and 7 bases for J; bases not matched to a gene: 10. CDR3 length: 15 amino acids. The CDR3 DNA reads as TGTGCCAGCAGCTTTACGGGACAGGTATATTCTGGCTACACCTTC. It translates to CASSFTGQVYSGYTF.

V gene TRBV27 combines with J gene TRBJ2-7, with 9 bases lining up with TRBD2. V was pared by 2 bases and J by 4 bases, with 6 bases of the junction left unmatched. Germline-derived CDR1 and CDR2 are MNHEY and SMNVEV (reference sequence). The CDR3 contains 15 residues. CDR3 in amino acids: CASSLGAGGQYEQYF. DNA for the CDR3: TGTGCCAGCAGTTTAGGGGCGGGGGGGCAGTACGAGCAGTACTTC.